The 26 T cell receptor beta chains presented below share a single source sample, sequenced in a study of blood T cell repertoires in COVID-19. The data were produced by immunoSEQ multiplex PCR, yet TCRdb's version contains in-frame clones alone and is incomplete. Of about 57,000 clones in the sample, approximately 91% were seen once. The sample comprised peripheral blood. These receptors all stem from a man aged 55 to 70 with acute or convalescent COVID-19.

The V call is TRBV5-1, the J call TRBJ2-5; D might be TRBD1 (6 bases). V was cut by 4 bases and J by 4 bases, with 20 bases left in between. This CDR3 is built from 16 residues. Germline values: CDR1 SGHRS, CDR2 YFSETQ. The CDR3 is CASSPGTRQGGETQYF. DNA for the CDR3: TGCGCCAGCAGCCCAGGGACCCGGCAAGGGGGAGAGACCCAGTACTTC.

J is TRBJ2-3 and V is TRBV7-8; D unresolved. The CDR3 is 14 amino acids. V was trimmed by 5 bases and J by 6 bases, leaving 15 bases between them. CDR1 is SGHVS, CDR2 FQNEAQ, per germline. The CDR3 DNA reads TGTGCCAGCAGCCGAGTTGAGCCTCCGGATACGCAGTATTTT. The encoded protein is CASSRVEPPDTQYF.

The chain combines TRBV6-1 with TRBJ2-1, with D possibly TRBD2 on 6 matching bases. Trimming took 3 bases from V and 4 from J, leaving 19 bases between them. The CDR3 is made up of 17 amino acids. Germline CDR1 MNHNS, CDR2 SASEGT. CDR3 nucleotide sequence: TGTGCCAGCAGTGATAGGGGCCCGGGAGTTCGGTACAATGAGCAGTTCTTC. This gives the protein CASSDRGPGVRYNEQFF.

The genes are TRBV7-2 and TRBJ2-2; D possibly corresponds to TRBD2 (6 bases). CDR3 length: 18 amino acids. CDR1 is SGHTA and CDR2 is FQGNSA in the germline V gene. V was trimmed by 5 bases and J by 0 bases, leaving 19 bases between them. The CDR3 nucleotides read TGTGCCAGCAGCCCCCGACCTCTGGGGGGAGCGAACACCGGGGAGCTGTTTTTT. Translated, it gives CASSPRPLGGANTGELFF.

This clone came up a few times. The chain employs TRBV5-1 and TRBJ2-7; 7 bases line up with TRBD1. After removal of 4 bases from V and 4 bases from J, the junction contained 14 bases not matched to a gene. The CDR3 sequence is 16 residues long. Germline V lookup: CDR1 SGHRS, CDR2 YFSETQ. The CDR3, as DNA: TGCGCCAGCAGCACAACCGCCGGGACAGCAGAATACGAGCAGTACTTC. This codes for CASSTTAGTAEYEQYF.

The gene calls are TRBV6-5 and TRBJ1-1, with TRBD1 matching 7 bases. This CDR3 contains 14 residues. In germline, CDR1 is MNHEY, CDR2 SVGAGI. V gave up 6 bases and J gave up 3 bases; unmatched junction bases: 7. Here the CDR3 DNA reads TGTGCCAGCAGACCAGGGGGGCGGGACACTGAAGCTTTCTTT. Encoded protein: CASRPGGRDTEAFF.

The CDR3 sequence is CASSQEGLALNEQYF. The CDR3 nucleotides are TGTGCCAGCAGCCAAGAGGGACTAGCTTTGAACGAGCAGTACTTC. The V gene is TRBV4-2, the J gene TRBJ2-7, with TRBD2 matching 9 bases. The CDR3 is made up of 15 amino acids. Germline loops: CDR1 LGHNA, CDR2 YNFKEQ. Germline trimming cut 0 bases from V and 5 bases from J; bases unmatched to any gene: 5.

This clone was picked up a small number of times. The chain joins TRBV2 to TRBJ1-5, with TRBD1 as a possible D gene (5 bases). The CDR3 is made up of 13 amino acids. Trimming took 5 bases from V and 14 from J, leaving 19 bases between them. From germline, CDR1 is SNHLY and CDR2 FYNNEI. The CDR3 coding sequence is TGTGCCAGCAGTACAGGAAGGGGCGACGGAAAGCATTTT. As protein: CASSTGRGDGKHF.

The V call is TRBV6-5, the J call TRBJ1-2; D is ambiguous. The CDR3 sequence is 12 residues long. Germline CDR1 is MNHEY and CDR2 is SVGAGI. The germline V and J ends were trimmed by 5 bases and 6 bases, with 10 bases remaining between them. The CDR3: CASSTGADGYTF. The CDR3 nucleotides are TGTGCCAGCAGTACGGGAGCCGATGGCTACACCTTC.

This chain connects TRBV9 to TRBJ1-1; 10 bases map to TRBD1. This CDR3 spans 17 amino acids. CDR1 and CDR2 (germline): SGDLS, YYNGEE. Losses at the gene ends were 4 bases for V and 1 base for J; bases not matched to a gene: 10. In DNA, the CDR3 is TGTGCCAGCAGCCCAGAGGGGACAGGGGTGCCGAACACTGAAGCTTTCTTT. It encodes CASSPEGTGVPNTEAFF.

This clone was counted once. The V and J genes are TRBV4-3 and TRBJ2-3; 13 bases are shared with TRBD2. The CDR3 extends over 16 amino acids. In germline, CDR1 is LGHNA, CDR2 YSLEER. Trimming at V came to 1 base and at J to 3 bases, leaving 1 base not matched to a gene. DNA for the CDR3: TGCGCCAGCAGCCAAGCGACTAGCGGGAGGACAGATACGCAGTATTTT. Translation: CASSQATSGRTDTQYF.

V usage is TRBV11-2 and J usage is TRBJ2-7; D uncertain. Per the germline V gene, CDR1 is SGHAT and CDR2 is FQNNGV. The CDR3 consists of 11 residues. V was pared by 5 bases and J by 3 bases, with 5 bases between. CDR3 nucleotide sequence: TGTGCCAGCAGCCCAGGCTACGAGCAGTACTTC. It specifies CASSPGYEQYF.

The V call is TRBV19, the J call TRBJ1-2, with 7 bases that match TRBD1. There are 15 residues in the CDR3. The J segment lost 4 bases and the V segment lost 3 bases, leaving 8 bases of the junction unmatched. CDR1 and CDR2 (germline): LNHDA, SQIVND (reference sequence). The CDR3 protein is CASSMGTGDIYGYTF. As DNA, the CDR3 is TGTGCCAGTAGTATGGGAACAGGGGATATCTATGGCTACACCTTC.

As DNA, the CDR3 is TGCGCCAGCAGCCAAGTTGGGGGCGATGAAGCTTTCTTT. Translation: CASSQVGGDEAFF. The gene calls are TRBV4-3 and TRBJ1-1, with D possibly matching TRBD1 (6 bases). V was cut by 1 base and J by 7 bases, with 10 bases left in between. The length of the CDR3 is 13 residues. The germline CDR1 and CDR2 sequences are LGHNA and YSLEER.

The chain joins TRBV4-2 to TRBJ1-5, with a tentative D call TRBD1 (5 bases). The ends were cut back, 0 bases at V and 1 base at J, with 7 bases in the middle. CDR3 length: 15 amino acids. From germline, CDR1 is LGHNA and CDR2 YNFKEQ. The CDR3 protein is CASSQEAGSNQPQHF. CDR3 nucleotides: TGTGCCAGCAGCCAAGAAGCAGGGAGCAATCAGCCCCAGCATTTT.

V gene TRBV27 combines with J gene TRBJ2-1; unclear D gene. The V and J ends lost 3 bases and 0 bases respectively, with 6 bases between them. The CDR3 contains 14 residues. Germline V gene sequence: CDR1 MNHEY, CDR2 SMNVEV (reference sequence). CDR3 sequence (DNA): TGTGCCAGCAGTTTGAAGAGCTCCTACAATGAGCAGTTCTTC. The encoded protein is CASSLKSSYNEQFF.

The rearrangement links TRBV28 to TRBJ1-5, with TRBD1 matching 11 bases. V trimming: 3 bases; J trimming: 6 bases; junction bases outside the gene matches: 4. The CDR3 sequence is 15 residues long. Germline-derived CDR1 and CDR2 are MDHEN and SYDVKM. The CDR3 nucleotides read TGTGCCAGCAGTTTGGACAGGGGGCTCACTCAGCCCCAGCATTTT. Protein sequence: CASSLDRGLTQPQHF.

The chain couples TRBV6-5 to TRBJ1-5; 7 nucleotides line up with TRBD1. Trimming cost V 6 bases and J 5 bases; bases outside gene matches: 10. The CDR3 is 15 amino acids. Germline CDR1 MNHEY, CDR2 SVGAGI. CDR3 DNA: TGTGCCAGCAGCTCGACAGGGCTACTCTATCAGCCCCAGCATTTT. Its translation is CASSSTGLLYQPQHF.

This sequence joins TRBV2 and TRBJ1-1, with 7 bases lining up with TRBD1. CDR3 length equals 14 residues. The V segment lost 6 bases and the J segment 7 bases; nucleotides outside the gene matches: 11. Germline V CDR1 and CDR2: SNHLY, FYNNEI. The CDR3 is CASSKLKGAGEAFF. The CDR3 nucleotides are TGTGCCAGCAGCAAGCTGAAGGGGGCTGGTGAAGCTTTCTTT. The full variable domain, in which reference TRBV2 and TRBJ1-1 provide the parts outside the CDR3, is EPEVTQTPSHQVTQMGQEVILRCVPISNHLYFYWYRQILGQKVEFLVSFYNNEISEKSEIFDDQFSVERPDGSNFTLKIRSTKLEDSAMYFCASSKLKGAGEAFFGQGTRLTVV.

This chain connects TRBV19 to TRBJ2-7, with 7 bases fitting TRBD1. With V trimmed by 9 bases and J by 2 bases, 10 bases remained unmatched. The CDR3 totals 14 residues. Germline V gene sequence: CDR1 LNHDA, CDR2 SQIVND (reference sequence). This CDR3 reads CASRTGRDPYEQYF. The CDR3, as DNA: TGTGCCAGCCGGACAGGTCGAGATCCCTACGAGCAGTACTTC.

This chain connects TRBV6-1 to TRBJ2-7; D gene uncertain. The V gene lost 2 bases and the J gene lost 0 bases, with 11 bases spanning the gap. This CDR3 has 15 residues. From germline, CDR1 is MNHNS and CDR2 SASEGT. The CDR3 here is CASSEMVRSSYEQYF. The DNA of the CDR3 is TGTGCCAGCAGTGAAATGGTAAGGAGCTCCTACGAGCAGTACTTC.

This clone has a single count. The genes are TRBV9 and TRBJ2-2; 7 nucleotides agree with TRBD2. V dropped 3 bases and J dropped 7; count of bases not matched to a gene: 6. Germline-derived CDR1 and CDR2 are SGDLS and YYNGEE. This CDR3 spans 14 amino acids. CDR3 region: CASSAHAGVGELFF. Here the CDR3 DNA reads TGTGCCAGCAGCGCGCATGCGGGAGTCGGGGAGCTGTTTTTT.

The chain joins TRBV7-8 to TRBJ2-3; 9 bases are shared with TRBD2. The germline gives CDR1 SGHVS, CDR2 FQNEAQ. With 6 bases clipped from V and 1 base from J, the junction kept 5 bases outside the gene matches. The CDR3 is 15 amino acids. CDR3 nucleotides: TGTGCCAGCAGGAAGCGGGGGGTAGGCACAGATACGCAGTATTTT. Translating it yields CASRKRGVGTDTQYF.

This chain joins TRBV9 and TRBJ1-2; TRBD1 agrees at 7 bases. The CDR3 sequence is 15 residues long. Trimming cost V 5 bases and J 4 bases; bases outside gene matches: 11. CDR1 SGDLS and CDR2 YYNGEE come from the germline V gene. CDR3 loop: CASSAYRGNSYGYTF. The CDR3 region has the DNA TGTGCCAGCAGTGCCTACAGGGGAAATAGCTATGGCTACACCTTC. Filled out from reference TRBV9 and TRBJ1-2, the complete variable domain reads DSGVTQTPKHLITATGQRVTLRCSPRSGDLSVYWYQQSLDQGLQFLIQYYNGEERAKGNILERFSAQQFPDLHSELNLSSLELGDSALYFCASSAYRGNSYGYTFGSGTRLTVV.

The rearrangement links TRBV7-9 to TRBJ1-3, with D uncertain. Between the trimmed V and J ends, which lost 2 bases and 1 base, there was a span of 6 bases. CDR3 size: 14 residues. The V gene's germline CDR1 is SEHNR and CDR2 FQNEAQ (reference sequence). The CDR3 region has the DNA TGTGCCAGCAGCTTATTACAGTCTGGAAACACCATATATTTT. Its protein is CASSLLQSGNTIYF.

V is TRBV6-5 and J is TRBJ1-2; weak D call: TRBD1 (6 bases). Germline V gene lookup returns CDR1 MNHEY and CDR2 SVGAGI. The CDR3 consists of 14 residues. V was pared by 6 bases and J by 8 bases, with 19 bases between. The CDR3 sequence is CASRYPHRAGGYTF. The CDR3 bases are TGTGCCAGCAGATACCCCCACAGGGCCGGAGGCTACACCTTC.